The next 12 T cell receptor beta chains were all read from a single sample in a study of T-cell memory formation after mild COVID-19. Each CDR3 protein gets one entry after TCRdb re-called the 5' RACE reads with MiXCR. The sample consists of about 110,000 distinct CDR3 sequences, approximately 21% of them appearing once. What was sequenced was PBMCs or a T cell subset sorted from them (not recorded which). The receptors here all came from a man between 18 and 35 years old who had mild COVID-19 (a few samples of this study predate the infection). Cell type and time point are not known.

This clonotype was counted between two and nine times. The rearrangement uses TRBV6-1 and TRBJ1-1, with D uncertain. V lost 6 bases and J 0 bases, leaving 11 bases between the germline ends. Germline assignment: CDR1 MNHNS and CDR2 SASEGT. This CDR3 is 14 amino acids long. CDR3 protein: CASSTPSMNTEAFF. CDR3 coding DNA: TGTGCCAGCAGCACCCCCTCAATGAACACTGAAGCTTTCTTT.

The chain has TRBV7-9 and TRBJ2-3; a possible D gene is TRBD1 (5 bases). Germline lookup yields CDR1 SEHNR and CDR2 FQNEAQ (reference sequence). V lost 8 bases, J lost 2 bases, and 20 bases lay in between. The CDR3 consists of 16 residues. The CDR3: CASWAQQDVATDTQYF. The DNA of the CDR3 is TGTGCCAGCTGGGCCCAACAGGATGTGGCCACAGATACGCAGTATTTT.

The chain employs TRBV6-2 or TRBV6-3 and TRBJ1-1; D unclear. This CDR3 is 14 amino acids long. With 6 bases removed from V and 4 bases from J, the gap between germline ends came to 15 bases. Germline CDR1 is MNHEY and CDR2 is SVGEGT. The CDR3 DNA reads TGTGCCAGCAGCTTCCTGTCTCGGAGCACTGAAGCTTTCTTT. The encoded protein is CASSFLSRSTEAFF.

The chain links TRBV20-1 to TRBJ2-1; D unresolved. Germline CDR1 reads DFQATT; CDR2 reads SNEGSKA (reference sequence). Trimming took 3 bases from V and 6 from J, leaving 6 bases between them. The CDR3 has 11 amino acids. CDR3 coding DNA: TGCAGTGCTAGTTTGGGCAATGAGCAGTTCTTC. It codes for CSASLGNEQFF.

The rearrangement links TRBV20-1 to TRBJ2-5; TRBD2 agrees at 7 bases. The CDR3 has 13 residues. Trimming took 3 bases from V and 4 from J; bases not matched to a gene: 5. Germline CDR1 reads DFQATT; CDR2 reads SNEGSKA (reference sequence). The chain's CDR3 is CSASGRGTETQYF. CDR3 DNA sequence: TGCAGTGCTAGTGGGCGGGGGACAGAGACCCAGTACTTC.

This clonotype was picked up many times. The genes are TRBV19 and TRBJ1-2; D unclear. The CDR3 is 15 amino acids. In germline, CDR1 is LNHDA, CDR2 SQIVND (reference sequence). With 2 bases removed from V and 5 bases from J, the gap between germline ends came to 15 bases. The CDR3 DNA follows: TGTGCCAGTAGTATACGGGAACAAATTGAGTATGGCTACACCTTC. This codes for CASSIREQIEYGYTF.

The chain has TRBV6-2 or TRBV6-3 and TRBJ2-3, with D unclear. The CDR3 extends over 13 amino acids. V lost 4 bases, J lost 0 bases, and 5 bases lay in between. Looked up from germline, CDR1 is MNHEY and CDR2 is SVGEGT. CDR3 sequence: CASSSKSTDTQYF. The CDR3 nucleotides read TGTGCCAGCAGTTCCAAAAGCACAGATACGCAGTATTTT.

The chain employs TRBV4-2 and TRBJ2-5, with 7 positions matching TRBD1. Trimming took 0 bases from V and 4 from J; bases not matched to a gene: 8. Germline V gives CDR1 LGHNA, CDR2 YNFKEQ. The length of the CDR3 is 16 residues. This chain's CDR3 is CASSQDGKGGAETQYF. CDR3 coding DNA: TGTGCCAGCAGCCAAGATGGGAAAGGGGGCGCAGAGACCCAGTACTTC.

This clonotype has just a few counts. This chain connects TRBV7-9 to TRBJ2-7; D is possibly TRBD2 (5 bases). The CDR3 is 13 residues long. Germline assignment: CDR1 SEHNR and CDR2 FQNEAQ (reference sequence). V was pared by 1 base and J by 6 bases, with 10 bases between. CDR3 region: CASSLGAVGEQYV. Here the CDR3 DNA reads TGTGCCAGCAGCTTAGGAGCGGTCGGCGAGCAGTACGTC.

The chain uses TRBV4-2 and TRBJ2-7; D call uncertain. The CDR3 is made up of 15 amino acids. Germline loops: CDR1 LGHNA, CDR2 YNFKEQ. V shed 0 bases and J shed 0 bases, with 9 bases lying between them. CDR3 residues: CASSQESASSYEQYF. As DNA, the CDR3 is TGTGCCAGCAGCCAAGAATCCGCTAGCTCCTACGAGCAGTACTTC.

This clonotype is classed as medium-sized. The gene calls are TRBV20-1 and TRBJ2-3; D is perhaps TRBD1 or TRBD2 (5 bases each). Per the germline V gene, CDR1 is DFQATT and CDR2 is SNEGSKA (reference sequence). The germline V and J ends were trimmed by 1 base and 5 bases, with 16 bases remaining between them. This CDR3 region has 15 residues. The CDR3 here is CSARARDEGRDTQYF. The CDR3 DNA reads as TGCAGTGCTAGAGCCCGGGACGAAGGAAGAGATACGCAGTATTTT.

The chain recombines TRBV5-5 with TRBJ1-4, with D unclear. The CDR3 has 13 residues. V was trimmed by 0 bases and J by 5 bases, leaving 5 bases between them. CDR1 and CDR2 from the germline V gene are SGHKS and YYEKEE (reference sequence). CDR3 bases: TGTGCCAGCAGCTTGGCAGCGAATGAAAAACTGTTTTTT. It encodes CASSLAANEKLFF.